The clone carrying this TCR beta chain was seen many times. TCRdb processed the RT-PCR reads anew with MiXCR; each CDR3 protein has one entry. The data show roughly 700,000 distinct CDR3 sequences, approximately 15% seen once. This record comes from a study of response to subunit inactivated influenza vaccine. Between the trimmed V and J ends, which lost 3 bases and 4 bases, there was a span of 10 bases. The CDR3 is 12 amino acids. Germline V gene sequence: CDR1 DFQATT, CDR2 SNEGSKA (reference sequence). The V gene is TRBV20-1, the J gene TRBJ2-7; D possibly corresponds to TRBD1 (5 bases). The receptor was derived from a man aged 45-60 years who received an inactivated influenza vaccine. Sequences were derived from PBMCs from blood, sampled roughly 2 weeks before vaccination. The CDR3 sequence: CSASAGIYEQYF. The CDR3 coding sequence is TGCAGTGCTAGCGCAGGGATTTACGAGCAGTACTTC.